A single TCR beta chain is shown here with its context. This clone was counted a few times. This clone's antigen is unknown. Base qualities are not provided; no much larger clone lies one nucleotide away. This specimen belongs to a study of blood T cell repertoires in COVID-19 (dated by TCRdb to 2020 to 2021). Looking at the study overall: The collaborator samples originated in the United States, Italy and Spain and spanned the acute and convalescent phases of COVID-19. The material from the prospective study consisted of cDNA or gDNA derived from T cells, B-cell-depleted T cells, or PBMCs. Deeply sampled blood TCRbeta repertoires from subjects exposed to, actively infected with, or recovered from COVID-19 were included in the dataset. A freely available public database, intended as a resource for researchers studying the immune response to SARS-CoV-2, is where the repertoires were released. Samples were obtained from the ongoing ImmuneRACE study (first 160 participants) and from 1,254 subjects provided by 6 global collaborators. The sample metadata nearly always contained a de-identified subject ID, COVID-19 status, age in years and sex. Where HLA class I and class II types were available, the types were taken from metadata supplied by the sample provider, not from assay-based typing.

Enrolling through a virtual design, the prospective study's participants ranged in age from about 18 to 89 years and lived across roughly 24 United States geographic areas. In the prospective study, cohorts were assigned on the basis of participant-reported clinical history obtained from a screening survey and a study questionnaire. Recovered participants in ImmuneRACE Cohort 3 were defined as having two consecutive negative NP/OP PCR tests, clearance from a healthcare professional, or resolution of symptoms. In the prospective study, mobile phlebotomists collected whole blood, serum and a nasopharyngeal or oropharyngeal swab from each participant. Participants in the prospective study had the option to provide additional blood draws and questionnaires over an approximately 2-month period. Blood samples from the prospective study were shipped frozen or at room temperature prior to DNA extraction.

TCRbeta CDR3 regions were amplified from genomic DNA by means of the immunoSEQ Assay, a bias-controlled multiplex PCR. The authors' analysis ran thus. The number of nucleated cells in each sample was estimated from the amplification of reference gene primers within the assay. Sequence reads were collapsed and filtered to measure the absolute abundance of every unique TCRbeta CDR3 rearrangement. For each sample, productive Simpson clonality was calculated by taking the square root of Simpson's diversity index across productive rearrangements. TCRdb limited this immuneACCESS table to in-frame rearrangements with V and J called. A share of clones is missing; checked studies link under half to unresolved V genes, and the rest is unexplained. From that table come the V and J calls and clone size; the DNA was used to work out D and trimming. This sample gives about 320,000 clones in total; around nine tenths of them show up just once. The top ten hold 2.6% of the sample.

Here is what the overall study found, with its caveats: The amount of clinical and demographic metadata varied by source and participant and was provided uncurated.

There are 17 amino acids in the CDR3, from cysteine to phenylalanine inclusive. Only CDR3 DNA is held: 51 bases, read in frame from base 1. V sheds 1 base and J sheds 7 bases, leaving 20 bases between their ends. Sequences SGHDN (CDR1) and FVKESK (CDR2) are obtained from the germline V gene. Source material: PBMCs or T cells enriched from blood (not recorded which). The TCR comes from a man aged 55 to 69 who had recovered from COVID-19. The sequence is built from TRBV14 and TRBJ2-1; a tentative D call is TRBD2 (5 bases match). The DNA sequence is given as TGTGCCAGCAGCCAAGGGCTTGGCGGAGGAACTAGGAATGAGCAGTTCTTC. Translated, this is CASSQGLGGGTRNEQFF.